Below are 23 T cell receptor beta chains sequenced from a single sample in a study of CD8+ T cells in alopecia areata. Treatment: oral pan-JAK inhibitor, 5-10 mg twice daily. Following RNA extraction, reverse transcription yielded cDNA that acted as the sequencing template. Data came from immunoSEQ multiplex PCR; TCRdb stores just in-frame clones and leaves some out. In the table there are fewer than 110,000 clones, 80% to 85% of which are singletons. Sequencing was performed on CD8+ T cells sorted from blood, taken at week 24, from a patient treated with tofacitinib. The source of these receptors is a human donor with alopecia areata.

This sequence joins TRBV6-1 and TRBJ1-2; D call uncertain. Trimming took off 2 bases at V and 4 bases at J, with 8 bases between the two ends. The CDR3 has 13 amino acids. Germline CDR1 reads MNHNS; CDR2 reads SASEGT. Here the CDR3 DNA reads TGTGCCAGCAGTGAATCGGGAGGCTATGGCTACACCTTC. Translated, it gives CASSESGGYGYTF.

V is TRBV19 and J is TRBJ2-2; D is ambiguous. The germline V and J ends were trimmed by 4 bases and 5 bases, with 8 bases remaining between them. The germline V gene has CDR1 LNHDA and CDR2 SQIVND (reference sequence). The CDR3 covers 13 residues. The CDR3 is CASSSYITGELFF. The CDR3 DNA follows: TGTGCCAGTAGTAGCTACATTACCGGGGAGCTGTTTTTT.

This chain uses TRBV7-2 with TRBJ2-7; 8 bases are shared with TRBD1. The V segment lost 5 bases and the J segment 4 bases; nucleotides outside the gene matches: 7. There are 14 residues in the CDR3. The V gene's germline CDR1 is SGHTA and CDR2 FQGNSA. The CDR3 reads CASSHDRGLYEQYF. CDR3 nucleotides: TGTGCCAGCAGCCATGACAGGGGCCTATACGAGCAGTACTTC. Supplemented by reference TRBV7-2 and TRBJ2-7, the full variable domain reads GAGVSQSPSNKVTEKGKDVELRCDPISGHTALYWYRQSLGQGLEFLIYFQGNSAPDKSGLPSDRFSAERTGGSVSTLTIQRTQQEDSAVYLCASSHDRGLYEQYFGPGTRLTVT.

This sequence joins TRBV4-1 and TRBJ1-2; 9 bases map to TRBD1. The CDR3 sequence is 15 residues long. Germline V CDR1 and CDR2: MGHRA, YSYEKL. Trimming took 5 bases from V and 4 from J; bases not matched to a gene: 8. The chain's CDR3 is CASSGNIQGAYGYTF. The CDR3 region has the DNA TGCGCCAGCAGCGGCAACATACAGGGGGCCTATGGCTACACCTTC.

The chain couples TRBV7-2 to TRBJ2-7; perhaps TRBD2 as D (5 bases). The germline gives CDR1 SGHTA, CDR2 FQGNSA. Trimming removed 10 bases from V and 0 bases from J, with 13 bases in between. The CDR3 length is 13 residues. CDR3 region: CATRGKSSYEQYF. CDR3 nucleotides: TGTGCCACCCGAGGGAAGAGCTCCTACGAGCAGTACTTC. Full variable domain (rest looked up from reference TRBV7-2 and TRBJ2-7): GAGVSQSPSNKVTEKGKDVELRCDPISGHTALYWYRQSLGQGLEFLIYFQGNSAPDKSGLPSDRFSAERTGGSVSTLTIQRTQQEDSAVYLCATRGKSSYEQYFGPGTRLTVT.

CDR3 DNA: TGTGCCAGCAGCTTTTACAGGCAGGGCAACGAGCAGTACTTC. Translated, it gives CASSFYRQGNEQYF. The V gene is TRBV5-6, the J gene TRBJ2-7, with a weak D call TRBD1 (5 bases). CDR1 SGHDT and CDR2 YYEEEE come from the germline V gene. The CDR3 loop spans 14 amino acids. V was cut by 2 bases and J by 5 bases, with 14 bases left in between. Full variable domain (missing parts from reference TRBV5-6 and TRBJ2-7): DAGVTQSPTHLIKTRGQQVTLRCSPKSGHDTVSWYQQALGQGPQFIFQYYEEEERQRGNFPDRFSGHQFPNYSSELNVNALLLGDSALYLCASSFYRQGNEQYFGPGTRLTVT.

This clone was found once. The V call is TRBV7-3, the J call TRBJ2-1; no clear D. Germline V lookup: CDR1 SGHTA, CDR2 FQGTGA. The CDR3 covers 13 residues. The germline V and J ends were trimmed by 5 bases and 2 bases, with 7 bases remaining between them. The CDR3 is CASSPSAYNEQFF. CDR3 in DNA: TGTGCCAGCAGCCCGAGTGCCTACAATGAGCAGTTCTTC.

A note on this clone: At the DNA level, this CDR3 is encoded by other sequences in the same sample as well. The rearrangement links TRBV5-1 to TRBJ2-7; the match to TRBD1 covers 10 bases. There are 14 residues in the CDR3. V dropped 0 bases and J dropped 4; count of bases not matched to a gene: 1. In germline, CDR1 is SGHRS, CDR2 YFSETQ. DNA for the CDR3: TGCGCCAGCAGCTTGGGACAGGGGGCATACGAGCAGTACTTC. Amino acid sequence: CASSLGQGAYEQYF.

The chain joins TRBV6-1 to TRBJ2-1; perhaps TRBD2 as D (6 bases). Germline loops: CDR1 MNHNS, CDR2 SASEGT. CDR3 length: 14 amino acids. V was pared by 2 bases and J by 7 bases, with 12 bases between. The CDR3 sequence is CASSERGLHNEQFF. CDR3 bases: TGTGCCAGCAGTGAACGGGGACTCCATAATGAGCAGTTCTTC.

This clone was seen only a few times. The J gene is TRBJ2-7, the V gene TRBV23-1, with 8 bases matching TRBD2. TRBV23-1 is reported as an ORF; its role is uncertain. This CDR3 comprises 18 residues. The trim removed 4 bases at V and 0 bases at J, leaving 14 bases unmatched. Here the CDR3 DNA reads TGCGCCAGCAGTCGGTCGGGCGATCGGCGGGGGGCCTCCTACGAGCAGTACTTC. Its translation: CASSRSGDRRGASYEQYF.

With respect to this clone: Other DNA sequences in this specimen translate into the identical CDR3. The V and J genes are TRBV9 and TRBJ2-3; D is unresolved. The CDR3 covers 12 residues. The germline V gene encodes CDR1 SGDLS and CDR2 YYNGEE. V gave up 3 bases and J gave up 1 base, with 3 bases separating them. In DNA, the CDR3 is TGTGCCAGCAGCGCGGGCACAGATACGCAGTATTTT. Protein sequence: CASSAGTDTQYF.

The V call is TRBV29-1, the J call TRBJ2-7; the match to TRBD2 covers 8 bases. The CDR3 runs to 16 residues. V shed 0 bases and J 6 bases; nucleotides not matched to a gene: 13. The V gene's germline CDR1 is SQVTM and CDR2 ANQGSEA. The CDR3 DNA sequence: TGCAGCGTTGAAGATCTTCTTCAGGGACTAGGGTTCGAGCAGTACTTC. It yields the protein CSVEDLLQGLGFEQYF.

This clone occurred once. The chain recombines TRBV6-5 with TRBJ2-7, with unresolved D. Trimming removed 8 bases from V and 1 base from J, with 0 bases in between. This CDR3 is 9 amino acids long. Germline assignment: CDR1 MNHEY and CDR2 SVGAGI. The CDR3 DNA is TGTGCCAGCTCCTACGAGCAGTACTTC. Its protein is CASSYEQYF.

The genes are TRBV7-9 and TRBJ2-3, with D possibly called TRBD1 or TRBD2 (5 bases each). Germline V gene data show CDR1 as SEHNR and CDR2 as FQNEAQ (reference sequence). The CDR3 is 15 amino acids. V dropped 5 bases and J dropped 1 base, with 13 bases sitting between them. CDR3 sequence: CASSAWDRRTDTQYF. The CDR3 DNA sequence: TGTGCCAGCAGCGCGTGGGACCGACGCACAGATACGCAGTATTTT.

The chain is built from TRBV4-1 and TRBJ2-7, with D tentatively TRBD1 (5 bases). Germline CDR1 is MGHRA and CDR2 is YSYEKL. CDR3 length: 15 amino acids. V was clipped by 4 bases and J by 0 bases, with 13 bases between them. The CDR3 sequence: CASSLDSSSSYEQYF. CDR3 DNA sequence: TGCGCCAGCAGCCTTGACAGCTCGAGCTCCTACGAGCAGTACTTC.

The chain carries TRBV29-1 and TRBJ2-2; D may match TRBD1 or TRBD2 (5 bases each). The CDR3 length is 13 residues. V was pared by 6 bases and J by 0 bases, with 8 bases between. Germline-derived CDR1 and CDR2 are SQVTM and ANQGSEA. The CDR3 DNA reads as TGCAGCGTCCGGGGACCGAACACCGGGGAGCTGTTTTTT. Translated: CSVRGPNTGELFF.

The V call is TRBV4-3, the J call TRBJ2-5; 12 bases map to TRBD2. J gave up 7 bases and V 0 bases, and 12 bases lay outside the gene matches. Germline V gene data show CDR1 as LGHNA and CDR2 as YSLEER. CDR3 length: 18 residues. Here the CDR3 reads CASSQDLASGGAVGTQYF. CDR3 in DNA: TGCGCCAGCAGCCAAGATCTCGCTAGCGGGGGGGCAGTAGGGACCCAGTACTTC.

This chain links TRBV6-6 with TRBJ2-5, with TRBD2 as a possible D gene (6 bases). The end of the DNA fits TRBJ2-7 better, so the J call may be wrong. This CDR3 comprises 11 residues. Per the germline V gene, CDR1 is MNHNY and CDR2 is SVGAGI (reference sequence). The CDR3 spells CASTSAGEQYF. As DNA, the CDR3 is TGTGCCAGCACTAGCGCCGGCGAGCAGTACTTC.

The V and J genes are TRBV5-6 and TRBJ2-5; 9 bases line up with TRBD1. V shed 6 bases and J 2 bases; nucleotides not matched to a gene: 11. This CDR3 comprises 16 residues. Germline V gene data show CDR1 as SGHDT and CDR2 as YYEEEE. The CDR3 protein is CASTHTGGSGQETQYF. CDR3 coding DNA: TGTGCCAGCACCCACACAGGGGGCTCCGGACAAGAGACCCAGTACTTC.

This chain links TRBV29-1 with TRBJ1-1; the D is unclear. Germline V lookup: CDR1 SQVTM, CDR2 ANQGSEA. This CDR3 comprises 12 residues. V was pared by 7 bases and J by 0 bases, with 9 bases between. CDR3 protein: CSAQKMNTEAFF. The CDR3 DNA reads TGCAGCGCACAAAAGATGAACACTGAAGCTTTCTTT.

V gene TRBV4-1 combines with J gene TRBJ1-3; D remains unclear. Germline V CDR1 and CDR2: MGHRA, YSYEKL. Trimming removed 2 bases from V and 7 bases from J, with 15 bases in between. The CDR3 covers 15 residues. CDR3 bases: TGCGCCAGCAGCCAAATGCCCTCCAGTGTTAACACCATATATTTT. As protein: CASSQMPSSVNTIYF.

The chain joins TRBV11-2 to TRBJ2-2, with 7 bases aligning to TRBD1. Trimming took 5 bases from V and 5 from J; bases not matched to a gene: 8. The CDR3 contains 15 residues. CDR1 and CDR2 (germline): SGHAT, FQNNGV. The CDR3 DNA sequence: TGTGCCAGCAGCCCAGAAACAGGGGCGACCGGGGAGCTGTTTTTT. Its protein is CASSPETGATGELFF.

The chain has TRBV11-2 and TRBJ2-3; D unresolved. V was trimmed by 0 bases and J by 4 bases, leaving 2 bases between them. The CDR3 contains 12 residues. CDR1 and CDR2 from the germline V gene are SGHAT and FQNNGV. CDR3 amino acids: CASSLDADTQYF. CDR3 coding DNA: TGTGCCAGCAGCTTAGACGCAGATACGCAGTATTTT.